This TCR beta chain appears in the sequencing data of a study of technical replicates of blood from several donors. CDR1 and CDR2 (germline): GTSNPN, SVGIG (reference sequence). The CDR3 length is 12 residues. V lost 6 bases, J lost 4 bases, and 12 bases lay in between. Clones were sequenced by immunoSEQ multiplex PCR, and TCRdb holds only the in-frame ones, with some missing. The sample yields about 75,000 clones, 80% to 95% seen once. Source material: T cells isolated from PBMCs. The chain recombines TRBV30 with TRBJ1-2; D unresolved. The TCR was taken from a human donor in good health. The CDR3 nucleotides read TGTGCCTGCAGCGCACCTAGCTATGGCTACACCTTC. Its translation is CACSAPSYGYTF.